Below are 8 T cell receptor beta chains sequenced from a single sample in a study of shared clonotypes between healthy human individuals. This table comes from immunoSEQ multiplex PCR, and its TCRdb copy is limited to in-frame clones, with some not included. Among 1.4 million or so clones listed, about 98.5% were seen once. The sample taken for sequencing was naive CD4+ T cells sorted from blood. Regarding subset: CD45RA+ positively selected. The receptors come from a man under 40 in good health.

The genes are TRBV11-3 and TRBJ2-1; TRBD2 aligns across 7 bases. After removal of 8 bases from V and 9 bases from J, the junction contained 7 bases not matched to a gene. The CDR3 runs to 12 residues. Germline V gives CDR1 SGHNT, CDR2 YENEEA. CDR3: CASWGEGREQFF. CDR3 nucleotide sequence: TGTGCCAGCTGGGGGGAGGGCCGTGAGCAGTTCTTC.

The gene calls are TRBV6-1 and TRBJ1-1; no firm D call. Germline V gene lookup returns CDR1 MNHNS and CDR2 SASEGT. The CDR3 spans 15 residues. V lost 1 base to trimming and J lost 0 bases, with 9 bases between them. CDR3 region: CASSEVLKMNTEAFF. The DNA of the CDR3 is TGTGCCAGCAGTGAAGTGCTGAAAATGAACACTGAAGCTTTCTTT.

The chain is built from TRBV19 and TRBJ2-1; 11 bases match TRBD2. Trimming at V came to 1 base and at J to 3 bases, leaving 2 bases not matched to a gene. Germline values: CDR1 LNHDA, CDR2 SQIVND (reference sequence). This CDR3 comprises 16 residues. The CDR3 nucleotides are TGTGCCAGTAGTATAGTACTAGCGGGAGACTACAATGAGCAGTTCTTC. This encodes CASSIVLAGDYNEQFF.

This clone occurred once. This sequence joins TRBV7-9 and TRBJ1-4; 7 nucleotides agree with TRBD1. The V segment lost 5 bases and the J segment 8 bases; nucleotides outside the gene matches: 14. The CDR3 spans 16 residues. The germline V gene has CDR1 SEHNR and CDR2 FQNEAQ (reference sequence). The CDR3 bases are TGTGCCAGCAGCCCGAAGGGGGCGGGGATGGGAGAAAAACTGTTTTTT. This translates into CASSPKGAGMGEKLFF.

This rearrangement joins TRBV27 to TRBJ2-1; D remains ambiguous. The CDR3 runs 15 residues. V lost 10 bases and J 5 bases, leaving 21 bases between the germline ends. In germline, CDR1 is MNHEY, CDR2 SMNVEV (reference sequence). The CDR3 protein is CATLSPGKRNNEQFF. CDR3 coding DNA: TGTGCCACCCTTTCCCCCGGAAAAAGAAACAATGAGCAGTTCTTC.

V and J are TRBV5-1 and TRBJ2-7; a possible D gene is TRBD2 (5 bases). This CDR3 contains 14 residues. Trimming shortened V by 0 bases and J by 5 bases, and 12 bases separated the two germline ends. The germline V gene encodes CDR1 SGHRS and CDR2 YFSETQ. CDR3 sequence: CASSLGGAFDEQYF. The CDR3 DNA reads as TGCGCCAGCAGCTTGGGGGGAGCTTTTGACGAGCAGTACTTC.

This rearrangement joins TRBV19 to TRBJ2-1; 9 nucleotides align to TRBD1. Germline V gene data show CDR1 as LNHDA and CDR2 as SQIVND (reference sequence). The CDR3 spans 16 residues. Trimming took 6 bases from V and 3 from J; bases not matched to a gene: 9. CDR3 amino acids: CASRMSGTGIYNEQFF. CDR3 DNA sequence: TGTGCCAGTAGGATGTCCGGGACAGGGATCTACAATGAGCAGTTCTTC. Complete variable domain (other parts from reference TRBV19 and TRBJ2-1): DGGITQSPKYLFRKEGQNVTLSCEQNLNHDAMYWYRQDPGQGLRLIYYSQIVNDFQKGDIAEGYSVSREKKESFPLTVTSAQKNPTAFYLCASRMSGTGIYNEQFFGPGTRLTVL.

The V gene is TRBV11-2, the J gene TRBJ1-5, with D maybe TRBD1 (5 bases). Germline values: CDR1 SGHAT, CDR2 FQNNGV. The CDR3 has 15 residues. V was cut by 3 bases and J by 4 bases, with 13 bases left in between. The CDR3 region has the DNA TGTGCCAGCAGCTTGGGGAGGGGAGGAAATCAGCCCCAGCATTTT. Translation gives CASSLGRGGNQPQHF. Using reference TRBV11-2 and TRBJ1-5 for the parts outside the CDR3, the full variable domain is EAGVAQSPRYKIIEKRQSVAFWCNPISGHATLYWYQQILGQGPKLLIQFQNNGVVDDSQLPKDRFSAERLKGVDSTLKIQPAKLEDSAVYLCASSLGRGGNQPQHFGDGTRLSIL.